This entry lists 11 T cell receptor beta chains sequenced from one sample in a study of cytomegalovirus exposure and HLA in healthy donors. PCR amplification relied on 60 Vbeta primers (plus 13 Jbeta primers). Clones were read by immunoSEQ multiplex PCR, and TCRdb kept only the in-frame ones, dropping some. The repertoire holds fewer than 120,000 clones, with 79% as singletons. Sequencing was done on a sample of PBMCs. The receptors were gathered from a man aged 25-45 years in good health and CMV-seropositive.

This clone was picked up one time. Within the sample, other DNA sequences also encode this same CDR3. The chain combines TRBV9 with TRBJ2-5; 10 nucleotides align to TRBD2. Germline values: CDR1 SGDLS, CDR2 YYNGEE. The CDR3 runs to 15 residues. The V segment lost 2 bases and the J segment 0 bases; nucleotides outside the gene matches: 1. This CDR3 reads CASSVSGGDQETQYF. The CDR3 region has the DNA TGTGCCAGCAGCGTGAGCGGGGGGGACCAAGAGACCCAGTACTTC.

The V gene is TRBV19, the J gene TRBJ2-2, with 9 bases aligning to TRBD1. V dropped 7 bases and J dropped 6; count of bases not matched to a gene: 9. Per germline, CDR1 LNHDA and CDR2 SQIVND (reference sequence). The CDR3 has 15 amino acids. CDR3 coding DNA: TGTGCCAGTACCTGGGGCGGGACAGGGCCCGGGGAGCTGTTTTTT. Translated: CASTWGGTGPGELFF.

The J gene is TRBJ2-7, the V gene TRBV4-1, with 7 bases fitting TRBD2. V was pared by 0 bases and J by 3 bases, with 8 bases of the junction left unmatched. This CDR3 has 16 residues. CDR1 and CDR2 from the germline V gene are MGHRA and YSYEKL. The CDR3 loop reads CASSQESSGANYEQYF. The DNA of the CDR3 is TGCGCCAGCAGCCAAGAATCCAGCGGGGCTAACTACGAGCAGTACTTC.

The CDR3 region has the DNA TGCGCCAGCAGCCAAGATGGGCTAGCGGCAAACCAGTTCTTC. Translated, it gives CASSQDGLAANQFF. This chain links TRBV4-1 with TRBJ2-1, with 7 bases identical to TRBD2. The CDR3 runs to 14 residues. Germline values: CDR1 MGHRA, CDR2 YSYEKL. J was trimmed by 13 bases and V by 0 bases; bases with no gene match: 9.

CDR3 loop: CAISDDVPGQGRNEQFF. The DNA for the CDR3 is TGTGCCATCAGTGATGACGTCCCGGGACAGGGTAGGAATGAGCAGTTCTTC. V usage is TRBV10-3 and J usage is TRBJ2-1; 9 bases fit TRBD1. J was trimmed by 7 bases and V by 3 bases; bases with no gene match: 13. The CDR3 spans 17 residues. CDR1 is ENHRY, CDR2 SYGVKD, per germline.

The rearrangement uses TRBV2 and TRBJ2-1; 7 nucleotides match TRBD1. The CDR3 totals 15 residues. In germline, CDR1 is SNHLY, CDR2 FYNNEI. The ends lost 9 bases at V and 0 bases at J; junction bases unmatched: 8. DNA of the CDR3: TGTGCCAGAAGGGGACAGAACCACTCCTACAATGAGCAGTTCTTC. The encoded protein is CARRGQNHSYNEQFF.

The V gene is TRBV15, the J gene TRBJ1-1, with D unclear. Germline-derived CDR1 and CDR2 are LNHNV and YYDKDF (reference sequence). The CDR3 totals 13 residues. Trimming took 2 bases from V and 6 from J, leaving 10 bases between them. CDR3 loop: CATSRKKEAEAFF. CDR3 coding DNA: TGTGCCACCAGCAGAAAAAAAGAGGCTGAAGCTTTCTTT.

This chain connects TRBV29-1 to TRBJ2-3, with a weak D call TRBD2 (6 bases). V gave up 8 bases and J gave up 2 bases, with 11 bases separating them. This CDR3 has 12 residues. Germline V CDR1 and CDR2: SQVTM, ANQGSEA. The CDR3 is CSLREITDTQYF. CDR3 in DNA: TGCAGCCTTCGGGAGATCACAGATACGCAGTATTTT.

Remarks on this clone: The sample carries other DNA sequences with the same CDR3. The chain has TRBV7-9 and TRBJ2-7, with no clear D. Per the germline V gene, CDR1 is SEHNR and CDR2 is FQNEAQ (reference sequence). The germline V and J ends were trimmed by 5 bases and 3 bases, with 11 bases remaining between them. CDR3 size: 13 residues. In DNA, the CDR3 is TGTGCCAGCAGCCCCCGAGAAAACTACGAGCAGTACTTC. As protein: CASSPRENYEQYF.

The chain carries TRBV18 and TRBJ2-1, with 7 bases lining up with TRBD2. Germline loops: CDR1 KGHSH, CDR2 LQKENI. With 6 bases clipped from V and 4 bases from J, the junction kept 9 bases outside the gene matches. This CDR3 spans 15 amino acids. CDR3 loop: CASSRSAGEYNEQFF. The CDR3 coding sequence is TGTGCCAGCTCGCGCTCGGCGGGGGAATACAATGAGCAGTTCTTC. Drawing the rest from reference TRBV18 and TRBJ2-1, the complete variable domain is NAGVMQNPRHLVRRRGQEARLRCSPMKGHSHVYWYRQLPEEGLKFMVYLQKENIIDESGMPKERFSAEFPKEGPSILRIQQVVRGDSAAYFCASSRSAGEYNEQFFGPGTRLTVL.

V and J are TRBV6-5 and TRBJ1-1; D not resolved. Germline CDR1 and CDR2: MNHEY and SVGAGI. This CDR3 contains 15 residues. Trimming shortened V by 6 bases and J by 2 bases, and 16 bases separated the two germline ends. Here the CDR3 reads CASSRPGLRNTEAFF. For the CDR3, the DNA is TGTGCCAGCAGCCGTCCGGGTCTTCGCAACACTGAAGCTTTCTTT.